This is a list of T cell receptor beta chains from one sample in a study of blood T cell repertoires in COVID-19. Sequencing used immunoSEQ multiplex PCR; TCRdb keeps in-frame clones, though not all of them. The profile shows approximately 200,000 clones, around 85% of them singletons. The sample consisted of PBMCs or T cells enriched from blood (not recorded which). Receptors were obtained from a woman aged 40-49 years with acute COVID-19. CDR3s include the opening cysteine and the closing phenylalanine or tryptophan. Fields, in order: V gene, D gene, J gene, clone size, CDR3 protein, CDR3 DNA. D genes are given only for firm matches. For some rows the clone size is stated as once, few or many, or as a class when expanded; others skip it.

v_call: TRBV11-1; d_call: TRBD1; j_call: TRBJ1-1; clone_size: -; cdr3_aa: CASSSTGRTEAFF; cdr3_nt: TGTGCCAGCAGCTCGACAGGGCGAACTGAAGCTTTCTTT
v_call: TRBV5-6; d_call: TRBD2; j_call: TRBJ2-7; clone_size: -; cdr3_aa: CASSLGDSGRSGEQYF; cdr3_nt: TGTGCCAGCAGCTTGGGGGATAGCGGGAGGTCGGGAGAGCAGTACTTC
v_call: TRBV19; d_call: -; j_call: TRBJ1-2; clone_size: -; cdr3_aa: CASTRGYGYTF; cdr3_nt: TGTGCCAGTACGCGGGGCTATGGCTACACCTTC
v_call: TRBV28; d_call: TRBD1; j_call: TRBJ2-7; clone_size: -; cdr3_aa: CASSLRDRATREQYF; cdr3_nt: TGTGCCAGCAGCCTCCGAGACAGGGCAACGAGGGAGCAGTACTTC
v_call: TRBV9; d_call: -; j_call: TRBJ2-4; clone_size: -; cdr3_aa: CASSPRAGRDKNIQYF; cdr3_nt: TGTGCCAGCAGCCCCAGGGCGGGAAGGGACAAAAACATTCAGTACTTC
v_call: TRBV6-6; d_call: -; j_call: TRBJ2-1; clone_size: once; cdr3_aa: CASSESDSYNEQFF; cdr3_nt: TGTGCCAGCAGTGAGTCCGACTCCTACAATGAGCAGTTCTTC
v_call: TRBV7-9; d_call: -; j_call: TRBJ1-1; clone_size: -; cdr3_aa: CASSPTLVTGDEAFF; cdr3_nt: TGTGCCAGCAGCCCTACGCTAGTGACAGGTGATGAAGCTTTCTTT
v_call: TRBV27; d_call: -; j_call: TRBJ2-7; clone_size: -; cdr3_aa: CASSSVQGGYEQYF; cdr3_nt: TGTGCCAGCAGTTCCGTTCAGGGGGGCTACGAGCAGTACTTC
v_call: TRBV28; d_call: TRBD2; j_call: TRBJ2-1; clone_size: few; cdr3_aa: CASSLAGAANEQFF; cdr3_nt: TGTGCCAGCAGTTTGGCGGGAGCGGCCAATGAGCAGTTCTTC
v_call: TRBV7-9; d_call: -; j_call: TRBJ2-1; clone_size: few; cdr3_aa: CASSLMMAFRINEQFF; cdr3_nt: TGTGCCAGCAGCTTGATGATGGCGTTCAGGATCAATGAGCAGTTCTTC
v_call: TRBV7-6; d_call: -; j_call: TRBJ1-2; clone_size: -; cdr3_aa: CASSLVPGGDYGYTF; cdr3_nt: TGTGCCAGCAGCTTAGTTCCGGGTGGCGACTATGGCTACACCTTC
v_call: TRBV10-3; d_call: -; j_call: TRBJ2-7; clone_size: -; cdr3_aa: CAISESGQSYEQYF; cdr3_nt: TGTGCCATCAGTGAGTCGGGGCAGTCCTACGAGCAGTACTTC
v_call: TRBV4-3; d_call: -; j_call: TRBJ2-2; clone_size: -; cdr3_aa: CASSQESMASGGTGELFF; cdr3_nt: TGCGCCAGCAGCCAAGAAAGCATGGCCTCGGGCGGGACCGGGGAGCTGTTTTTT
v_call: TRBV9; d_call: -; j_call: TRBJ1-1; clone_size: -; cdr3_aa: CASSVGQGGNTEAFF; cdr3_nt: TGTGCCAGCAGCGTAGGTCAGGGCGGGAACACTGAAGCTTTCTTT
v_call: TRBV6-2/TRBV6-3; d_call: TRBD2; j_call: TRBJ2-5; clone_size: -; cdr3_aa: CASSYAGVGETQYF; cdr3_nt: TGTGCCAGCAGTTACGCGGGAGTAGGAGAGACCCAGTACTTC
v_call: TRBV19; d_call: TRBD2; j_call: TRBJ2-4; clone_size: -; cdr3_aa: CASSISGLAGNIQYF; cdr3_nt: TGTGCCAGTAGTATATCGGGACTAGCGGGGAACATTCAGTACTTC
v_call: TRBV7-8; d_call: -; j_call: TRBJ2-3; clone_size: once; cdr3_aa: CASSFRDTTDTQYF; cdr3_nt: TGTGCCAGCAGCTTTAGAGATACCACAGATACGCAGTATTTT
v_call: TRBV28; d_call: -; j_call: TRBJ2-7; clone_size: -; cdr3_aa: CASSLAGSYEQYF; cdr3_nt: TGTGCCAGCAGTTTAGCAGGCTCCTACGAGCAGTACTTC
v_call: TRBV19; d_call: -; j_call: TRBJ1-3; clone_size: few; cdr3_aa: CASSKPILRAGKGNTIYF; cdr3_nt: TGTGCCAGTAGTAAACCTATCCTCCGGGCCGGGAAAGGAAACACCATATATTTT
v_call: TRBV3-1/TRBV3-2; d_call: -; j_call: TRBJ1-1; clone_size: -; cdr3_aa: CASSQDRGAFF; cdr3_nt: TGTGCCAGCAGCCAAGACAGGGGTGCTTTCTTT
v_call: TRBV28; d_call: TRBD1; j_call: TRBJ1-2; clone_size: -; cdr3_aa: CASFDRGYGYTF; cdr3_nt: TGTGCCAGTTTTGACAGGGGCTATGGCTACACCTTC
v_call: TRBV7-2; d_call: -; j_call: TRBJ2-1; clone_size: once; cdr3_aa: CASSLGTGMPYNEQFF; cdr3_nt: TGTGCCAGCAGCTTAGGAACAGGGATGCCCTACAATGAGCAGTTCTTC
v_call: TRBV27; d_call: -; j_call: TRBJ1-2; clone_size: -; cdr3_aa: CASSLSRGNYGYTF; cdr3_nt: TGTGCCAGCAGTTTATCCCGGGGTAACTATGGCTACACCTTC
v_call: TRBV7-9; d_call: -; j_call: TRBJ2-7; clone_size: once; cdr3_aa: CASSHPQEHEQYF; cdr3_nt: TGTGCCAGCAGCCACCCACAGGAGCACGAGCAGTACTTC
v_call: TRBV15; d_call: -; j_call: TRBJ2-3; clone_size: -; cdr3_aa: CATPRPRTDTQYF; cdr3_nt: TGTGCCACCCCCAGGCCCCGCACAGATACGCAGTATTTT
v_call: TRBV14; d_call: TRBD1; j_call: TRBJ1-1; clone_size: few; cdr3_aa: CASGQALEAFF; cdr3_nt: TGTGCCAGCGGACAGGCCCTTGAAGCTTTCTTT
v_call: TRBV5-1; d_call: -; j_call: TRBJ1-4; clone_size: -; cdr3_aa: CASRGTGGGRTNEKLFF; cdr3_nt: TGCGCCAGCAGGGGAACGGGGGGAGGACGAACTAATGAAAAACTGTTTTTT
v_call: TRBV9; d_call: -; j_call: TRBJ1-6; clone_size: -; cdr3_aa: CASSVEVGSPLHF; cdr3_nt: TGTGCCAGCAGCGTAGAGGTGGGCTCACCCCTCCACTTT
v_call: TRBV28; d_call: -; j_call: TRBJ2-2; clone_size: -; cdr3_aa: CASSLRAAGPTGELFF; cdr3_nt: TGTGCCAGCAGTTTGAGGGCGGCGGGGCCCACCGGGGAGCTGTTTTTT
v_call: TRBV5-6; d_call: -; j_call: TRBJ1-1; clone_size: once; cdr3_aa: CASSFRRGEAFF; cdr3_nt: TGTGCCAGCAGCTTTCGGCGGGGTGAAGCTTTCTTT
v_call: TRBV2; d_call: TRBD2; j_call: TRBJ2-1; clone_size: once; cdr3_aa: CASSRSGLANNEQFF; cdr3_nt: TGTGCCAGCAGTCGAAGCGGACTAGCGAACAATGAGCAGTTCTTC
v_call: TRBV6-5; d_call: -; j_call: TRBJ1-4; clone_size: once; cdr3_aa: CASKPQSGTNEKLFF; cdr3_nt: TGTGCCAGCAAGCCTCAGTCGGGAACTAATGAAAAACTGTTTTTT
v_call: TRBV9; d_call: -; j_call: TRBJ2-3; clone_size: few; cdr3_aa: CASSGLIDTQYF; cdr3_nt: TGTGCCAGCAGCGGACTCATAGATACGCAGTATTTT
v_call: TRBV5-8; d_call: -; j_call: TRBJ1-1; clone_size: -; cdr3_aa: CASSLGHMNTEAFF; cdr3_nt: TGTGCCAGCAGCTTGGGGCACATGAACACTGAAGCTTTCTTT
v_call: TRBV6-4; d_call: -; j_call: TRBJ1-2; clone_size: -; cdr3_aa: CASSDSRDYGYTF; cdr3_nt: TGTGCCAGCAGTGATTCCAGGGATTATGGCTACACCTTC
v_call: TRBV15; d_call: -; j_call: TRBJ2-5; clone_size: -; cdr3_aa: CATSSGFQETQYF; cdr3_nt: TGTGCCACCAGCAGCGGGTTCCAAGAGACCCAGTACTTC
v_call: TRBV9; d_call: -; j_call: TRBJ2-1; clone_size: -; cdr3_aa: CASSDREVNEQFF; cdr3_nt: TGTGCCAGCAGCGACCGAGAGGTCAATGAGCAGTTCTTC
v_call: TRBV4-2; d_call: TRBD1; j_call: TRBJ2-2; clone_size: -; cdr3_aa: CASSQGTGPARELFF; cdr3_nt: TGTGCCAGCAGCCAGGGGACAGGGCCAGCAAGGGAGCTGTTTTTT
v_call: TRBV4-1; d_call: TRBD1; j_call: TRBJ1-6; clone_size: -; cdr3_aa: CASSQDLLGQYNSPLHF; cdr3_nt: TGCGCCAGCAGCCAAGATCTTTTGGGACAGTATAATTCACCCCTCCACTTT
v_call: TRBV28; d_call: TRBD1; j_call: TRBJ1-5; clone_size: -; cdr3_aa: CASSLREQGYSNQPQHF; cdr3_nt: TGTGCCAGCAGTTTAAGGGAACAGGGGTATAGCAATCAGCCCCAGCATTTT
v_call: TRBV7-9; d_call: -; j_call: TRBJ1-2; clone_size: -; cdr3_aa: CASSENWGSRGNYGYTF; cdr3_nt: TGTGCCAGCAGCGAAAATTGGGGTAGCAGAGGGAACTATGGCTACACCTTC
v_call: TRBV3-1/TRBV3-2; d_call: -; j_call: TRBJ1-6; clone_size: -; cdr3_aa: CASSPHLGGAGAPLHF; cdr3_nt: TGTGCCAGCAGCCCTCACTTGGGGGGGGCTGGGGCACCCCTCCACTTT
v_call: TRBV5-4; d_call: TRBD2; j_call: TRBJ2-7; clone_size: -; cdr3_aa: CASRYGGGATNEQYF; cdr3_nt: TGTGCCAGCCGTTACGGCGGGGGGGCTACCAACGAGCAGTACTTC
v_call: TRBV28; d_call: -; j_call: TRBJ1-4; clone_size: -; cdr3_aa: CASSPSRGRLNEKLFF; cdr3_nt: TGTGCCAGCAGTCCGTCCCGGGGGAGATTGAATGAAAAACTGTTTTTT
v_call: TRBV20-1; d_call: -; j_call: TRBJ1-2; clone_size: -; cdr3_aa: CSASAGVRNYGYTF; cdr3_nt: TGCAGTGCTAGTGCGGGGGTGAGAAACTATGGCTACACCTTC
v_call: TRBV29-1; d_call: -; j_call: TRBJ2-5; clone_size: -; cdr3_aa: CSVALGSEYQETQYF; cdr3_nt: TGCAGCGTTGCCCTCGGGTCCGAGTACCAAGAGACCCAGTACTTC
v_call: TRBV5-1; d_call: TRBD1; j_call: TRBJ2-6; clone_size: -; cdr3_aa: CASRGGDSGANVLTF; cdr3_nt: TGCGCCAGCAGAGGGGGCGACTCTGGGGCCAACGTCCTGACTTTC
v_call: TRBV7-2; d_call: -; j_call: TRBJ1-4; clone_size: few; cdr3_aa: CASRSGTTNEKLFF; cdr3_nt: TGTGCCAGCAGATCCGGGACAACCAATGAAAAACTGTTTTTT
v_call: TRBV11-2; d_call: -; j_call: TRBJ2-2; clone_size: many; cdr3_aa: CASSFSNTGELFF; cdr3_nt: TGTGCCAGCAGCTTCTCGAACACCGGGGAGCTGTTTTTT
v_call: TRBV6-5; d_call: -; j_call: TRBJ1-6; clone_size: -; cdr3_aa: CASSRDPESPLHF; cdr3_nt: TGTGCCAGCAGTCGAGACCCGGAGTCACCCCTCCACTTT
v_call: TRBV28; d_call: TRBD1; j_call: TRBJ2-7; clone_size: -; cdr3_aa: CASTSGTGGYEQYF; cdr3_nt: TGTGCCAGCACCTCCGGGACAGGGGGCTACGAGCAGTACTTC
v_call: TRBV6-5; d_call: TRBD1; j_call: TRBJ2-2; clone_size: once; cdr3_aa: CAIRGQGLTGELFF; cdr3_nt: TGTGCCATACGTGGACAGGGTCTAACCGGGGAGCTGTTTTTT
v_call: TRBV27; d_call: -; j_call: TRBJ2-1; clone_size: -; cdr3_aa: CASSPPGTRSYNEQFF; cdr3_nt: TGTGCCAGCAGTCCCCCCGGGACACGCTCCTACAATGAGCAGTTCTTC
v_call: TRBV6-5; d_call: TRBD1; j_call: TRBJ1-1; clone_size: -; cdr3_aa: CASTRGQGAFF; cdr3_nt: TGTGCCAGCACCCGGGGACAGGGAGCTTTCTTT
v_call: TRBV7-9; d_call: TRBD1; j_call: TRBJ1-2; clone_size: -; cdr3_aa: CASRSTGESYTF; cdr3_nt: TGTGCCAGCAGATCGACAGGGGAGAGCTACACCTTC
v_call: TRBV19; d_call: TRBD2; j_call: TRBJ2-1; clone_size: -; cdr3_aa: CASSAQRDEQFF; cdr3_nt: TGTGCCAGTTCGGCACAGCGGGACGAGCAGTTCTTC
v_call: TRBV7-9; d_call: TRBD2; j_call: TRBJ2-1; clone_size: -; cdr3_aa: CASSSGTSGEQFF; cdr3_nt: TGTGCCAGCAGCTCCGGGACTAGCGGTGAGCAGTTCTTC
v_call: TRBV14; d_call: -; j_call: TRBJ1-2; clone_size: -; cdr3_aa: CASSPQVNYGYTF; cdr3_nt: TGTGCCAGCAGCCCACAGGTTAACTATGGCTACACCTTC
v_call: TRBV6-4; d_call: -; j_call: TRBJ2-1; clone_size: -; cdr3_aa: CASSGTTNEQFF; cdr3_nt: TGTGCCAGCAGTGGAACTACCAATGAGCAGTTCTTC
v_call: TRBV6-6; d_call: TRBD1; j_call: TRBJ2-2; clone_size: -; cdr3_aa: CASSARGQTGELFF; cdr3_nt: TGTGCCAGCAGCGCCAGGGGGCAAACCGGGGAGCTGTTTTTT